Included here is one TCR beta chain sequence, with context. Its cognate antigen is unknown. Libraries were prepared by immunoSEQ multiplex PCR; TCRdb keeps only in-frame clonotypes and omits some of them. The table has tens of thousands of clones, roughly 87% seen once. These data are taken from a study of OX40 agonist ivuxolimab in advanced cancers. Broader study findings: Some of the nonresponding patients also showed low levels of normalized T-cell clonal expansion.

Deletions cut 6 bases from V and 0 bases from J, with 11 bases between. Germline V CDR1 and CDR2: ENHRY, SYGVKD. CDR3 length: 15 amino acids. This sequence was found in an adult with an advanced solid tumor such as melanoma, head and neck, liver or kidney cancer. Sequences were derived from CD4+ or CD8+ T cells sorted from blood, sampled in a trial of the OX40 agonist ivuxolimab. The chain carries TRBV10-3 and TRBJ2-2; a weak D match, TRBD2 (5 bases). CDR3 protein: CAIRARTSNTGELFF. The CDR3 DNA reads TGTGCCATCAGAGCTCGGACTTCGAACACCGGGGAGCTGTTTTTT.